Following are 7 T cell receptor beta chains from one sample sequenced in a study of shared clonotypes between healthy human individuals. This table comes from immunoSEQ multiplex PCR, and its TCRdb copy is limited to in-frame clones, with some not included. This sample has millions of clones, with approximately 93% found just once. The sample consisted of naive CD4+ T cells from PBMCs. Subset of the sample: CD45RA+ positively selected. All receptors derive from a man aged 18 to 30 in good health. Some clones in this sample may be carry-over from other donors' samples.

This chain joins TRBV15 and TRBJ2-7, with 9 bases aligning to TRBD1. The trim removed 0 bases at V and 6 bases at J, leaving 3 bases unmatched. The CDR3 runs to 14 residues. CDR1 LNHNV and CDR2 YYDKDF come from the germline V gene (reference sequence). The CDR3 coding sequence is TGTGCCACCAGCAGAGAACAGGGGGCAGGCGAGCAGTACTTC. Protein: CATSREQGAGEQYF.

CDR3 protein: CASRRGYGRFPGTGELFF. The CDR3 bases are TGCGCCAGCAGAAGGGGGTACGGACGGTTCCCGGGGACCGGGGAGCTGTTTTTT. The V call is TRBV5-1, the J call TRBJ2-2; weak D call: TRBD1 (6 bases). From germline, CDR1 is SGHRS and CDR2 YFSETQ. V was pared by 5 bases and J by 5 bases, with 25 bases between. The CDR3 runs 18 residues.

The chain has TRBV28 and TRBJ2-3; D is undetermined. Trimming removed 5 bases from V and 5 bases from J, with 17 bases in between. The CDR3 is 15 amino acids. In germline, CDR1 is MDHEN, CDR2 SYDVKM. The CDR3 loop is CASSPRGSGVDTQYF. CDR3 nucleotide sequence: TGTGCCAGCAGTCCTCGAGGTAGTGGGGTAGATACGCAGTATTTT.

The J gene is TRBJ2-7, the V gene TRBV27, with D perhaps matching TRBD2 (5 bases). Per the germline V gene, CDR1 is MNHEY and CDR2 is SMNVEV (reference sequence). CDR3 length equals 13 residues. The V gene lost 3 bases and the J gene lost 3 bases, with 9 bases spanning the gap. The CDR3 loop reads CASSFQRHYEQYF. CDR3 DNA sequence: TGTGCCAGCAGTTTTCAGCGGCACTACGAGCAGTACTTC.

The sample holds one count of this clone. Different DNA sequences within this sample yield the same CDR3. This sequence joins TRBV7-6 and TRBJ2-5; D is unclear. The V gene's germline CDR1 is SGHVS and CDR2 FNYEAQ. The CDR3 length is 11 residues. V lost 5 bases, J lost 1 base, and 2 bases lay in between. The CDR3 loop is CASSVQETQYF. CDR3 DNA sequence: TGTGCCAGCAGCGTCCAAGAGACCCAGTACTTC.

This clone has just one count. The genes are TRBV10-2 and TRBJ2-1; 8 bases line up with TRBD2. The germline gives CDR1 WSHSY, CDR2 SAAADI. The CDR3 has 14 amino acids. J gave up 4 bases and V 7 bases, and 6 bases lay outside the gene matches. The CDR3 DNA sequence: TGCGCCAGCAAGCGGGAGCCGACTTACAATGAGCAGTTCTTC. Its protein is CASKREPTYNEQFF.

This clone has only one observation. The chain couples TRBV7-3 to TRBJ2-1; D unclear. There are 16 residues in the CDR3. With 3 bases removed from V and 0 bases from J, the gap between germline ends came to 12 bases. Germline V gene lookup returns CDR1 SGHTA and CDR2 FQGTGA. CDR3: CASSLFGSDSYNEQFF. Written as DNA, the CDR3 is TGTGCCAGCAGCTTGTTTGGATCGGACTCCTACAATGAGCAGTTCTTC.